This record covers a single T cell receptor beta chain. This clone was seen a single time. No antigen is known for it. No much larger clone is present one base from it, and per-base qualities are unavailable. The immunoSEQ Assay, a bias-controlled multiplex PCR, was used to amplify TCRbeta CDR3 regions from genomic DNA. Turning to the authors' computational methods: The number of nucleated cells in each sample was estimated from the amplification of reference gene primers within the assay. To quantify the absolute abundance of each unique TCRbeta CDR3 rearrangement, sequence reads were collapsed and filtered. Productive Simpson clonality was computed per sample as the square root of Simpson's diversity index over productive rearrangements. The table comes from immuneACCESS by way of TCRdb, which keeps in-frame sequences with V and J called. Part of the clones is missing from these tables; in studies checked, under half for an unresolved V gene and the rest for unknown reasons. That table is the source of V, J and clone size, and D and trimming were worked out from the DNA. Here the sample has roughly 80,000 clones; almost 85% occur a single time. Of the sample, approximately 12% is held by the ten largest clones.

The data were obtained in a study of blood T cell repertoires in COVID-19 (dated by TCRdb to 2020 to 2022). Background for the entire study: Collaborator samples came from the United States, Italy and Spain and covered acute and convalescent phases of COVID-19. Where available, HLA class I and class II types were obtained from metadata supplied by the sample provider rather than from assay-based typing. The dataset comprised deeply sampled blood TCRbeta repertoires from subjects exposed to, actively infected with, or recovered from COVID-19. The repertoires were made available in a free public database intended to serve as a resource for research on the immune response to SARS-CoV-2. The material from the prospective study consisted of cDNA or gDNA derived from T cells, B-cell-depleted T cells, or PBMCs. Sample metadata almost always included a de-identified subject ID, COVID-19 status, age in years and sex. The samples were drawn from two sources: the first 160 participants of the ongoing ImmuneRACE study, and 1,200 or so subjects contributed by 6 global collaborators. Results the study describes overall, beyond this receptor: The amount of clinical and demographic metadata varied by source and participant and was provided uncurated.

CDR1 is given as DFQATT and CDR2 as SNEGSKA, both from the germline V gene (reference sequence). V is pruned by 3 bases and J by 6 bases, leaving 8 bases of the junction without a gene match. The CDR3 spans 15 residues, from the cysteine through the phenylalanine. Only the CDR3 part of the read is kept: 45 bases, read in frame from the first base. Each collaborating institution followed its own protocols to collect whole blood in K2EDTA tubes. For TCRbeta analysis, collaborators shipped samples in one of three forms: frozen whole blood, isolated PBMCs, or DNA extracted from either of those sample types.

Sequenced: peripheral blood. The chain joins TRBV20-1 to TRBJ2-1; 10 of the junction bases match TRBD2. The sequence was collected from a man older than 75 with acute or convalescent COVID-19. The sequenced DNA: TGCAGTGCTAGTCCACTAGCGGGGCCCCTCAATGAGCAGTTCTTC. Translated, it reads CSASPLAGPLNEQFF.